Listed here is a single T cell receptor beta chain. The target antigen is unknown. The data stem from a study of beta chain features in type 1 diabetes. Study results and limitations: Any HLA effect on TCRB rearrangement was left unresolved by small sub-analyses. Comparison showed that naive, central memory and Treg TCRB repertoires appeared more similar among patients than among healthy donors.

A CD45RO/CCR7/CD25/CD127/CD95/CD27 panel sorted naive, central memory, regulatory and stem cell-like memory CD4+ cells. All sorted populations exceeded 95% purity. The ends lost 2 bases at V and 3 bases at J; junction bases unmatched: 7. The CDR3 has 17 residues. The germline gives CDR1 GTSNPN, CDR2 SVGIG (reference sequence). cDNA synthesis used the whole RNA isolate, giving expressed TCRB sequences. Sequencing was performed with immunoSEQ multiplex PCR; in TCRdb, only in-frame clones are kept and a portion is missing. The sample yields 360,000 or so clones, roughly 21% seen once. The sequence was obtained from a woman between 18 and 30 years old in good health. The J gene is TRBJ2-1, the V gene TRBV30; TRBD2 matches 13 bases. Sequenced input: naive CD4+ T cells from blood. CDR3 nucleotide sequence: TGTGCCTGGAGTCGCGCCTGGACTAGCGGGAGCTACAATGAGCAGTTCTTC. It encodes CAWSRAWTSGSYNEQFF.